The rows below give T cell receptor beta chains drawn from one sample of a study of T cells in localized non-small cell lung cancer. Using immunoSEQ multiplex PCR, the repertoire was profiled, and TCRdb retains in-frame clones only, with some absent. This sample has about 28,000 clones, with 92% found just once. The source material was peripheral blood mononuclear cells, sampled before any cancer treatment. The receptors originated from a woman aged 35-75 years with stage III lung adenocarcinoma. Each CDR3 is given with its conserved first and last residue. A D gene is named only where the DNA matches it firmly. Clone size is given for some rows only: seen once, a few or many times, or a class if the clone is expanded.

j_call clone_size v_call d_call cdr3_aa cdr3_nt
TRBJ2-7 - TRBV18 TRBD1 CASSRPGQEYEQYF TGTGCCAGCTCACGACCGGGACAGGAGTACGAGCAGTACTTC
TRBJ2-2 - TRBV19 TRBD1 CASSIIGGQLNTGELFF TGTGCCAGTAGTATAATTGGGGGACAGCTGAACACCGGGGAGCTGTTTTTT
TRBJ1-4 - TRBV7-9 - CASSLSSVGQENEKLFF TGTGCCAGCAGCTTATCCTCCGTGGGACAAGAAAATGAAAAACTGTTTTTT
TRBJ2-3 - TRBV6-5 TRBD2 CASTWTSGSTDTQYF TGTGCCAGCACCTGGACTAGCGGGAGCACAGATACGCAGTATTTT
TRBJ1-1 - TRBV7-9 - CASSLGWGRTEAFF TGTGCCAGCAGCTTAGGCTGGGGCCGGACTGAAGCTTTCTTT
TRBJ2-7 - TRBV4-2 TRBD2 CASSLGLAGDEQYF TGTGCCAGCAGCCTCGGACTAGCGGGGGACGAGCAGTACTTC
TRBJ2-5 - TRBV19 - CASSIRVSQETQYF TGTGCCAGTAGTATCCGGGTTTCTCAAGAGACCCAGTACTTC
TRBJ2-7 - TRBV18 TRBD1 CASSPTGEGYEQYF TGTGCCAGCTCCCCGACAGGGGAAGGGTACGAGCAGTACTTC
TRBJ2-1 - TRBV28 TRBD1 CASSFWTGGYEQFF TGTGCCAGCAGTTTTTGGACAGGGGGCTATGAGCAGTTCTTC
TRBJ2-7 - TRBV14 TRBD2 CASSLLGGESYEQYF TGTGCCAGCAGCCTCCTTGGGGGGGAGTCCTACGAGCAGTACTTC
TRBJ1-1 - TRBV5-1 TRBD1 CASSSQGANTEAFF TGCGCCAGCAGCTCACAGGGGGCGAACACTGAAGCTTTCTTT
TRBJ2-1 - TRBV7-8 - CASSLGPPGAYNEQFF TGTGCCAGCAGCTTAGGCCCGCCGGGGGCGTACAATGAGCAGTTCTTC
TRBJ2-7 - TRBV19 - CASSIATRSYEQYF TGTGCCAGTAGTATAGCTACCAGGTCCTACGAGCAGTACTTC
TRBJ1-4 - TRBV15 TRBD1 CATSRTTGATNEKLFF TGTGCCACCAGCAGAACTACAGGGGCGACTAATGAAAAACTGTTTTTT
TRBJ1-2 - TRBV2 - CASSPGVQMDYGYTF TGTGCCAGCAGTCCAGGGGTCCAGATGGACTATGGCTACACCTTC
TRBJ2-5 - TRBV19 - CASSEVLGTQYF TGTGCCAGTAGTGAAGTGCTAGGGACTCAGTACTTC
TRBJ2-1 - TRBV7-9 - CASSLGRASGEQFF TGTGCCAGCAGCTTAGGCAGGGCATCAGGGGAGCAGTTCTTC
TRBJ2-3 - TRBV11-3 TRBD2 CASSSRGGTQYF TGTGCCAGCAGCTCTCGGGGGGGTACGCAGTATTTT
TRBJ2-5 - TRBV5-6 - CASSFTENQETQYF TGTGCCAGCAGCTTTACGGAGAACCAAGAGACCCAGTACTTC
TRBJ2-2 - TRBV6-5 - CASIDTLGSTGELFF TGTGCCAGCATCGACACCCTAGGGTCGACCGGGGAGCTGTTTTTT
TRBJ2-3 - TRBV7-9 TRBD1 CASSLGRGSTDTQYF TGTGCCAGCAGCTTGGGCAGGGGGTCCACAGATACGCAGTATTTT
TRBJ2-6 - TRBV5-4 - CASSLAGANVLTF TGTGCCAGCAGCTTGGCAGGGGCCAACGTCCTGACTTTC
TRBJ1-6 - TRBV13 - CATRGGFDVNSPLHF TGTGCCACCCGAGGCGGGTTCGATGTTAATTCACCCCTCCACTTT
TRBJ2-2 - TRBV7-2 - CASSLVGGRSTGELFF TGTGCCAGCAGCTTAGTTGGGGGGCGGTCCACCGGGGAGCTGTTTTTT
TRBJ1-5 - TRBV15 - CATSRERDGNQPQHF TGTGCCACCAGCAGAGAGCGGGACGGTAATCAGCCCCAGCATTTT
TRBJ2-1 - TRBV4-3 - CASSQDKQSSYNEQFF TGCGCCAGCAGCCAAGATAAGCAGAGCTCCTACAATGAGCAGTTCTTC
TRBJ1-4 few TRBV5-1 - CASSPGGHASASDKLFF TGCGCCAGCAGCCCCGGAGGGCATGCGAGCGCTAGCGACAAACTGTTTTTT
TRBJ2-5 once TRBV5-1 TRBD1 CASTGTGEGTQYF TGCGCCAGCACCGGGACAGGGGAAGGGACCCAGTACTTC
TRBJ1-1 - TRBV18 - CASSPSAGEVTEAFF TGTGCCAGCTCACCAAGCGCAGGGGAGGTAACTGAAGCTTTCTTT
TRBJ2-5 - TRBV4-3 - CASSQGAGSGETQYF TGCGCCAGCAGCCAAGGCGCCGGGTCTGGGGAGACCCAGTACTTC
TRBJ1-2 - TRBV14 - CASSQVVRQGYTF TGTGCCAGCAGCCAAGTCGTAAGGCAGGGCTACACCTTC
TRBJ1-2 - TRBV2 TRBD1 CASRGVRTGYGYTF TGTGCCAGCAGGGGCGTACGGACAGGCTATGGCTACACCTTC
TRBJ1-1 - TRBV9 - CASSQGDAEPEAFF TGTGCCAGCAGCCAAGGGGACGCCGAACCTGAAGCTTTCTTT
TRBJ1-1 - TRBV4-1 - CASSQGADTEAFF TGCGCCAGCAGCCAGGGAGCGGACACTGAAGCTTTCTTT